A single T cell receptor beta chain is shown here with its context. What it binds is not known. The PCR employed 60 Vbeta primers together with 13 Jbeta primers. Methods used by the authors: Later reanalysis found around 84 million unique TCR beta chains, roughly 10 million of them shared. Measured with immunoSEQ multiplex PCR; TCRdb has only the in-frame clones, and not every one. V and J calls and clone size are copied from that table; D and trimming were computed from the DNA. This sample has 100,000 to 150,000 clones, with approximately 80% found just once. These data belong to a study of cytomegalovirus exposure and HLA in healthy donors. This CDR3 has 12 amino acids. The germline gives CDR1 SGHTA, CDR2 FQGNSA. Trimming took off 3 bases at V and 4 bases at J, with 7 bases between the two ends. General study findings and limits: 87-base-pair reads could not separate some V segments, including TRBV6-2 and TRBV6-3.

Sequenced: PBMCs. The clonotype comes from a man aged 35-49 years in good health and CMV-seronegative. The chain couples TRBV7-2 to TRBJ2-7; D uncertain. Here the CDR3 DNA reads TGTGCCAGCAGCTTCACATCTTACGAGCAGTACTTC. Amino acid sequence: CASSFTSYEQYF.